This TCR beta chain was identified in a study of shared clonotypes between healthy human individuals. The table came from immunoSEQ multiplex PCR; TCRdb's copy has only in-frame clones and leaves some out. The repertoire has roughly 1,000,000 clones, 70% to 80% of them found once; the top ten carry approximately 0.5%. The sample consisted of memory CD4+ T cells from PBMCs. Subset in this sample: CD45RA-negative fraction. The source of this sequence is a man aged 18 to 35 in good health. Some clones in this sample may be carry-over from other donors' samples.

The CDR3 sequence is CASSVAGDTQYF. The CDR3 DNA sequence: TGTGCCAGCAGTGTCGCGGGTGATACGCAGTATTTT. The chain employs TRBV28 and TRBJ2-3; a possible D gene is TRBD2 (5 bases). Germline CDR1 reads MDHEN; CDR2 reads SYDVKM. The germline V and J ends were trimmed by 5 bases and 6 bases, with 9 bases remaining between them. This CDR3 spans 12 amino acids. Full variable domain (missing parts from reference TRBV28 and TRBJ2-3): DVKVTQSSRYLVKRTGEKVFLECVQDMDHENMFWYRQDPGLGLRLIYFSYDVKMKEKGDIPEGYSVSREKKERFSLILESASTNQTSMYLCASSVAGDTQYFGPGTRLTVL.